Below, one T cell receptor (beta chain) is given with its context. This clonotype was seen at least ten times. Its antigen is not yet known. One base away there is no much larger clone; base qualities are not given. Systemically healthy Caucasian individuals from Russia, 39 in total and aged about 6 to 90 years, were included as donors. Each donor gave around 9 milliliters of peripheral blood, collected into EDTA-treated Vacutainer tubes. Ficoll-Paque density-gradient centrifugation was used to isolate PBMCs, with at least 6 million per sample. Total RNA, at least 5 micrograms per sample, was extracted from PBMCs with Trizol reagent. For every donor, an aliquot of PBMCs went through flow cytometry to measure the percentages of naive CD45RAhigh/CD27high T cells. Library preparation employed 5' RACE. The sequencing machine was an Illumina HiSeq 2500. A second about 6 to 11 cycle PCR used a sample-barcoded 5' primer and a J-beta primer mix. Each TCR beta cDNA molecule received a unique molecular identifier from a template-switch 5' adaptor carrying 12 random nucleotides. Each sample yielded at least 3 million CDR3-containing paired-end reads. The Mint cDNA synthesis kit, primed by a TRBC-specific oligonucleotide, was used to synthesize first-strand cDNA from all RNA. Following uracil-DNA glycosylase treatment, all cDNA underwent a first 18-cycle PCR with the universal primers M1SS and BC2_uni_R. Under the source paper's analysis protocol: For normalization, 1 million high-quality reads were randomly selected from each sample, with every read carrying a distinct molecular identifier. Reads with shared molecular identifiers were discarded instead of being binned into consensus sequences. MiTCR, set to a Q25 quality threshold and the strictest error-elimination algorithm, was used for CDR3 identification, clonotype clustering and error correction. A nonparametric unseen species model with Euler transformation was used to estimate lower-bound total TCR beta diversity. The public reads were quality trimmed at Q25 with fastp and then assembled into clones with MiXCR by TCRdb, keeping productive beta chains. Under each unique CDR3 protein, matching rows form one entry showing the most common genes and DNA. TCRdb, not the original authors, processed these V and J calls. The sample profile shows fewer than 900,000 distinct CDR3 sequences; about 40% of them were found once. 20% to 25% of the sample lies in the top ten.

This specimen belongs to a study of blood T cells in healthy people across ages (dated by TCRdb to between 2014 and 2017). About the study as a whole: In model experiments, template switching captured roughly one uniquely barcoded TCR beta cDNA molecule for every two T cells. The donors were divided into four age groups: young (average 16 years), middle-aged (approximately 39), aged (approximately 62) and long-lived (about 79). Two additional independent replicas of 1 million unique cDNA reads from the same blood draw were analyzed for two donors (one aged 18 to 29 and one aged 80 or older). To avoid experimental bias, donors of different ages were distributed randomly across sequencing lanes. To track age-related changes in TCR beta repertoire diversity, the study relied on deep sequencing normalized with unique cDNA molecular identifiers. What the study reported, not specific to this receptor: A strong correlation was found between observed TCR beta diversity and the percentage of naive T cells measured by flow cytometry. Estimates of total diversity based on one million sequenced T cells were regarded as lower bounds and as underestimates. Because the CMV infection status of the donors was unknown, age-related changes in expanded clonotypes may potentially have been confounded. Compared with the aged group, the long-lived group had more naive CD4+ T cells, fewer expanded clones and increased TCR diversity, suggesting age selection. Observed TCR beta diversity per million T cells fell roughly linearly with age, and a significant reduction was already apparent by age approximately 41. Because profiling used bulk unsorted PBMCs, naive and antigen-experienced compartments could not be compared conclusively.

V is shortened by 0 bases, J by 2 bases, and the region joining them spans 14 bases. Sequences LGHNA (CDR1) and YSLEER (CDR2) are obtained from the germline V gene. From the cysteine through the phenylalanine, the CDR3 covers 16 amino acids. Of the read, only the CDR3 DNA is kept; its 48 bases are in frame from base 1. The sequencing input was blood. The chain is assembled from TRBV4-3 and TRBJ2-7; no D segment can be confidently identified. The source of this sequence is a woman in her sixties in good health. The CDR3 in this case is CASSQDHKERPYEQYF. The bases are TGCGCCAGCAGCCAAGATCATAAAGAGCGACCCTACGAGCAGTACTTC.